Below, 18 T cell receptor beta chains from the same sample are listed, as sequenced in a study of T-cell reconstitution after alpha-beta-depleted transplantation in children (dated by TCRdb to about 2016). The treatment or condition label here, explained by the study, means: allogeneic hematopoietic cell transplantation with graft depleted of TCRalphabeta T cells and CD19 B cells. The receptor library was made with PCR. The instrument was an Illumina HiSeq 2500. TCR libraries were prepared with molecular barcoding, using unique molecular identifiers to normalize TCRbeta repertoire quantification. The raw public reads went through TCRdb reprocessing: fastp at Q25, MiXCR clone calling, in-frame beta chains kept. Each entry merges the rows of one CDR3 protein and shows their most common DNA and genes. The sample table lists fewer than 750,000 distinct CDR3 sequences, under 25% of them with a count of one. The ten largest clones add up to roughly 15% of the sample.

The material was PBMCs, mostly from graft donor cells, obtained 360 days after TCRalphabeta/CD19-depleted stem cell transplant. Every receptor here comes from a boy in the first two years of life who had a stem cell transplant for acute myeloid leukemia, so the T cells may come from the graft donor.

This clonotype was counted at least ten times. This rearrangement joins TRBV7-9 to TRBJ2-1, with a tentative D call TRBD2 (5 bases). Germline-derived CDR1 and CDR2 are SEHNR and FQNEAQ (reference sequence). The V and J ends lost 4 bases and 14 bases respectively, with 18 bases between them. This CDR3 is built from 13 residues. CDR3 nucleotide sequence: TGTGCCAGCAGCTCCTTTACTCTGAGAGCGGAGTTCTTC. It yields the protein CASSSFTLRAEFF.

At least ten counts were recorded for this clonotype. This chain connects TRBV12-3 or TRBV12-4 to TRBJ2-6; D uncertain. Deletions cut 0 bases from V and 1 base from J, with 4 bases between. The CDR3 runs to 15 residues. The CDR3 sequence: CASSLAGSGANVLTF. CDR3 DNA sequence: TGTGCCAGCAGTTTAGCTGGGTCTGGGGCCAACGTCCTGACTTTC.

This clonotype was picked up many times. V is TRBV7-2 and J is TRBJ2-3; D is unclear. CDR1 is SGHTA, CDR2 FQGNSA, per germline. V shed 4 bases and J shed 2 bases, with 13 bases lying between them. The CDR3 length is 15 residues. CDR3 nucleotides: TGTGCCAGCAGCTCTGCACCCCTATACACAGATACGCAGTATTTT. Its translation: CASSSAPLYTDTQYF.

The genes are TRBV20-1 and TRBJ1-4; no clear D. The CDR3 runs to 11 residues. Germline V gene lookup returns CDR1 DFQATT and CDR2 SNEGSKA (reference sequence). Trimming removed 6 bases from V and 12 bases from J, with 14 bases in between. CDR3 sequence reads: CSAAPDGELFF. In nucleotides, the CDR3 is TGCAGTGCAGCCCCAGATGGGGAACTGTTTTTT.

This clonotype was seen ten or more times. The V and J genes are TRBV2 and TRBJ2-3; D is uncertain. The CDR3 spans 14 residues. V lost 1 base and J lost 6, with 11 bases in between. Per germline, CDR1 SNHLY and CDR2 FYNNEI. CDR3 sequence reads: CASSEDLGTDTQYF. CDR3 sequence (DNA): TGTGCCAGCAGTGAAGATCTGGGAACCGATACGCAGTATTTT.

The table lists this clonotype with a few counts. The chain combines TRBV6-5 with TRBJ1-1; no firm D call. V lost 0 bases and J lost 3, with 11 bases in between. The length of the CDR3 is 15 residues. The V gene's germline CDR1 is MNHEY and CDR2 SVGAGI. The CDR3 nucleotides read TGTGCCAGCAGTTACTCAGCGGGAGCGGACACTGAAGCTTTCTTT. Its translation: CASSYSAGADTEAFF.

This clonotype was found a few times. The chain joins TRBV5-1 to TRBJ1-1; possible D gene TRBD1, 5 bases. V lost 6 bases and J lost 6, with 21 bases in between. The CDR3 extends over 15 amino acids. Germline loops: CDR1 SGHRS, CDR2 YFSETQ. The CDR3 region is CASTWDLPGRAEAFF. The CDR3 DNA follows: TGCGCCAGCACTTGGGACTTGCCTGGCAGGGCTGAAGCTTTCTTT.

This clonotype was recorded at least ten times. The chain carries TRBV20-1 and TRBJ2-7; possibly TRBD1 for D (5 bases). CDR3 size: 13 residues. CDR1 is DFQATT, CDR2 SNEGSKA, per germline (reference sequence). V was cut by 0 bases and J by 6 bases, with 12 bases left in between. This CDR3 reads CSAREVGRAEQYF. Here the CDR3 DNA reads TGCAGTGCTAGAGAGGTGGGCAGGGCCGAGCAGTACTTC.

This clonotype was found many times. The chain links TRBV5-5 to TRBJ1-1, with D perhaps TRBD1 (5 bases). The CDR3 is 14 amino acids. Germline assignment: CDR1 SGHKS and CDR2 YYEKEE (reference sequence). Trimming left V 0 bases short and J 3 bases short, with 9 bases between. The CDR3 nucleotides are TGTGCCAGCAGCTTGGCCCAGGGACACACTGAAGCTTTCTTT. This sequence encodes CASSLAQGHTEAFF.

The chain uses TRBV20-1 and TRBJ2-5, with D tentatively TRBD2 (5 bases). Germline assignment: CDR1 DFQATT and CDR2 SNEGSKA (reference sequence). V shed 0 bases and J shed 4 bases, with 9 bases lying between them. The CDR3 has 13 residues. In DNA, the CDR3 is TGCAGTGCTAGAGAACTAGATGCAGAGACCCAGTACTTC. Translating gives CSARELDAETQYF.

This clonotype came up many times. This chain uses TRBV20-1 with TRBJ2-3; no clear D gene. In germline, CDR1 is DFQATT, CDR2 SNEGSKA (reference sequence). The CDR3 loop spans 15 amino acids. V lost 3 bases and J 2 bases, leaving 15 bases between the germline ends. The CDR3 DNA reads as TGCAGTGCTAGCCGGGCGACCCTTTTCACAGATACGCAGTATTTT. Protein: CSASRATLFTDTQYF.

This clonotype occurred a few times. This sequence joins TRBV12-3 or TRBV12-4 and TRBJ2-7; TRBD1 agrees at 9 bases. V lost 5 bases and J lost 0; bases outside the gene matches: 8. The CDR3 runs 16 residues. The CDR3 nucleotides are TGTGCCAGCAGTCCACCGGGACAGGGTTTCTCCTACGAGCAGTACTTC. It codes for CASSPPGQGFSYEQYF.

This clonotype was counted at least ten times. V gene TRBV12-3 or TRBV12-4 combines with J gene TRBJ2-1, with 11 bases identical to TRBD2. The length of the CDR3 is 19 residues. The trim removed 7 bases at V and 0 bases at J, leaving 14 bases unmatched. CDR3 residues: CASTRSGLAGGSSYNEQFF. The CDR3, as DNA: TGTGCCAGCACACGGAGCGGGCTAGCGGGGGGCTCCTCCTACAATGAGCAGTTCTTC.

V is TRBV20-1 and J is TRBJ1-2; 8 bases are a match to TRBD1. The CDR3 length is 14 residues. Germline CDR1 reads DFQATT; CDR2 reads SNEGSKA (reference sequence). Trimming took 5 bases from V and 6 from J; bases not matched to a gene: 11. The CDR3 protein is CSAPPWTGFHGYTF. The CDR3 coding sequence is TGCAGTGCTCCTCCCTGGACAGGGTTTCATGGCTACACCTTC.

V usage is TRBV20-1 and J usage is TRBJ2-1; 10 bases match TRBD2. J gave up 1 base and V 5 bases, and 11 bases lay outside the gene matches. The CDR3 contains 17 residues. Germline CDR1 is DFQATT and CDR2 is SNEGSKA (reference sequence). CDR3 coding DNA: TGCAGTGCTGGGGCGAGCGGGGGGGCCGGATCCTACAATGAGCAGTTCTTC. It encodes CSAGASGGAGSYNEQFF.

This clonotype was seen ten or more times. This chain connects TRBV6-1 to TRBJ2-7; no firm D call. Germline V CDR1 and CDR2: MNHNS, SASEGT. The ends were cut back, 1 base at V and 4 bases at J, with 14 bases in the middle. There are 15 residues in the CDR3. The CDR3 sequence: CASSEDHTGTYEQYF. Here the CDR3 DNA reads TGTGCCAGCAGTGAAGACCATACGGGTACATACGAGCAGTACTTC.

The rearrangement links TRBV12-3 or TRBV12-4 to TRBJ1-1; 8 bases line up with TRBD1. V was pared by 8 bases and J by 4 bases, with 9 bases of the junction left unmatched. CDR3 length: 14 amino acids. CDR3 protein: CASAAQGAITEAFF. DNA for the CDR3: TGTGCCAGCGCAGCGCAGGGGGCAATCACTGAAGCTTTCTTT.

This clonotype was seen only a few times. The rearrangement links TRBV12-3 or TRBV12-4 to TRBJ2-3; 7 bases map to TRBD2. The CDR3 spans 14 residues. With V trimmed by 6 bases and J by 2 bases, 5 bases remained unmatched. The CDR3 sequence is CASRLGGDTDTQYF. The CDR3 DNA sequence: TGTGCCAGCAGGCTGGGGGGGGACACAGATACGCAGTATTTT.